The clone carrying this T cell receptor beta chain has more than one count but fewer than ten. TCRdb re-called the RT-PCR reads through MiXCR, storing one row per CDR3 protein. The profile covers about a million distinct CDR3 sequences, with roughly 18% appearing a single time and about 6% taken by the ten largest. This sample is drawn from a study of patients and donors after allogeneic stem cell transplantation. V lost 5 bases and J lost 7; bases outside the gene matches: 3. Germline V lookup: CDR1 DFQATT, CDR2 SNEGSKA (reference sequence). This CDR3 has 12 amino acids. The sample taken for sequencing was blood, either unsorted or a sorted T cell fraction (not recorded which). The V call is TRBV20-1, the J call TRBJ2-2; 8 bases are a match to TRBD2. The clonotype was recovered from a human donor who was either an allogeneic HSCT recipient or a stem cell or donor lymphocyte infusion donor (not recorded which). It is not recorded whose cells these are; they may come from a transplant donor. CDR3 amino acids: CSAWLAGGELFF. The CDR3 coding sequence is TGCAGTGCTTGGCTAGCGGGCGGGGAGCTGTTTTTT.